This T cell receptor beta chain was recorded in a study of T cell responses to AZD1222 COVID-19 vaccine. This clone appeared a few times. Germline V lookup: CDR1 SGHTA, CDR2 FQGNSA. This CDR3 is 16 amino acids long. Trimming removed 4 bases from V and 0 bases from J; junction bases left unmatched: 3. TCRdb's table, derived via immunoSEQ multiplex PCR, lists solely in-frame clones and lacks some. The sample consists of approximately 110,000 clones, just over 85% of them appearing once. Specimen: peripheral blood, collected on day 0 of AZD1222 vaccination. This sequence joins TRBV7-2 and TRBJ2-3; TRBD2 matches at 11 bases. The TCR originated in an adult in good health. The CDR3 sequence is CASSSRLAGSTDTQYF. In DNA form, the CDR3 reads TGTGCCAGCAGCTCCAGACTAGCGGGAAGCACAGATACGCAGTATTTT.